The TCR beta chain under discussion was sequenced for a study of blood T cell repertoires in COVID-19. Study-wide context: Sites in the United States, Italy and Spain provided acute and convalescent COVID-19 samples. T cells, B-cell-depleted T cells, or PBMCs provided the cDNA or gDNA that served as material.

Germline-derived CDR1 and CDR2 are MNHEY and SMNVEV (reference sequence). There are 13 residues in the CDR3. After removal of 10 bases from V and 3 bases from J, the junction contained 9 bases not matched to a gene. Original data processing: The assay estimated nucleated cells by amplifying reference gene primers. TCRdb keeps only in-frame clones here, not all; method: immunoSEQ multiplex PCR. V and J calls and clone size are those listed in that table; D and trimming were worked out from the DNA. The table records around 270,000 clones, 84% of them present only once. The rearrangement uses TRBV27 and TRBJ2-7, with 7 bases aligning to TRBD1. This sequence originates from a woman in her forties who had recovered from COVID-19. The sample comprised peripheral blood. CDR3 in DNA: TGTGCCACAGCGACAGGGAACTTCTACGAGCAGTACTTC. It specifies CATATGNFYEQYF.